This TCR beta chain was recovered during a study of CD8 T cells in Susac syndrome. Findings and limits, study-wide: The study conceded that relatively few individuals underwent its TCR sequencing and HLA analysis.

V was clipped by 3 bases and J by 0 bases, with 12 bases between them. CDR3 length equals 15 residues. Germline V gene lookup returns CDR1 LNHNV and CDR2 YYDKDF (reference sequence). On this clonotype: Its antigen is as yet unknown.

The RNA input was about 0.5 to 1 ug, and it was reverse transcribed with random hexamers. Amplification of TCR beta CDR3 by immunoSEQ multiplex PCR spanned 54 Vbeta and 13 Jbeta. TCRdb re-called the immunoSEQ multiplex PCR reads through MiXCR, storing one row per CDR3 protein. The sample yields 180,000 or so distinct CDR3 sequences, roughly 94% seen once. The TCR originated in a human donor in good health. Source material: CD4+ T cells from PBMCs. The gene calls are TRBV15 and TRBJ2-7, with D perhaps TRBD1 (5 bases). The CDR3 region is CATSRDMPSSYEQYF. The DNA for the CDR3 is TGTGCCACCAGCAGGGACATGCCAAGCTCCTACGAGCAGTACTTC.